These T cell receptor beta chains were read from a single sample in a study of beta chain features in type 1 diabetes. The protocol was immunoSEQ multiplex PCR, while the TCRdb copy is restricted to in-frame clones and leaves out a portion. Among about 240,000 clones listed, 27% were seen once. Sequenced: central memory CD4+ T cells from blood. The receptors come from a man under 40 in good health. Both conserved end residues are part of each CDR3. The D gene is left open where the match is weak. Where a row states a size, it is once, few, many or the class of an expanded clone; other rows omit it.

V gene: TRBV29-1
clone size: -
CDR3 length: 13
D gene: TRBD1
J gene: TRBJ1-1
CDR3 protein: CSVPPTGRAEAFF
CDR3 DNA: TGCAGCGTTCCACCGACAGGGAGGGCTGAAGCTTTCTTT

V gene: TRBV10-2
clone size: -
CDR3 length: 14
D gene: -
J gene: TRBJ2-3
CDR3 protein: CASKFAMGTDTQYF
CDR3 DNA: TGCGCCAGCAAATTCGCGATGGGCACAGATACGCAGTATTTT

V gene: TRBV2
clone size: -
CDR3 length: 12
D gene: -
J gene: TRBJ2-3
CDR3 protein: CASRGYTDTQYF
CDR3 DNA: TGTGCCAGCAGGGGTTACACAGATACGCAGTATTTT

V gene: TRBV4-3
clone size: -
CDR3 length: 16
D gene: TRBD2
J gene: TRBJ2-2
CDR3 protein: CASSPGLAEVTGELFF
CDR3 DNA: TGCGCCAGCAGCCCGGGACTAGCGGAAGTCACCGGGGAGCTGTTTTTT

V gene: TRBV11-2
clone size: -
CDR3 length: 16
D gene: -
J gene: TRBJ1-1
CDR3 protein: CASSLTPDRLNTEAFF
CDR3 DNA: TGTGCCAGCAGCTTAACCCCCGACAGATTGAACACTGAAGCTTTCTTT

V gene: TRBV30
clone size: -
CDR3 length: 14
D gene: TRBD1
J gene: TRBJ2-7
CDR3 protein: CAWRGQGIGYEQYF
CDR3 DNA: TGTGCCTGGAGGGGACAGGGGATCGGCTACGAGCAGTACTTC

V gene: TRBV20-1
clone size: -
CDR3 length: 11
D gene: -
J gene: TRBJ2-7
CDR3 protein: CSAFRSGEQYF
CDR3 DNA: TGCAGTGCTTTCCGATCGGGCGAGCAGTACTTC

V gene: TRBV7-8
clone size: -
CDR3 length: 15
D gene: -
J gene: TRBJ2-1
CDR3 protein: CASSGGLDSYNEQFF
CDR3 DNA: TGTGCCAGCAGCGGCGGACTGGACTCCTACAATGAGCAGTTCTTC

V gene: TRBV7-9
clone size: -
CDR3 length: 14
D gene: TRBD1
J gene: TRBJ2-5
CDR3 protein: CASSLTGDQETQYF
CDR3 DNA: TGTGCCAGCAGCTTAACAGGGGACCAAGAGACCCAGTACTTC

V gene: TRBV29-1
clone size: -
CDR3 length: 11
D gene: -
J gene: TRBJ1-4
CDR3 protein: CSVEGGEKLFF
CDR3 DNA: TGCAGCGTAGAAGGAGGTGAAAAACTGTTTTTT

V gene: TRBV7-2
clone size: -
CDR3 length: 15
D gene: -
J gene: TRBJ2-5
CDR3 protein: CASSLLRGTEETQYF
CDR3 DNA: TGTGCCAGCAGCTTGCTCCGGGGGACTGAAGAGACCCAGTACTTC

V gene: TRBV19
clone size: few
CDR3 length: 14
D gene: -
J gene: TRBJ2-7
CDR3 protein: CASSSADGAYEQYF
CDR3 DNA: TGTGCCAGTAGTTCGGCTGACGGGGCCTACGAGCAGTACTTC

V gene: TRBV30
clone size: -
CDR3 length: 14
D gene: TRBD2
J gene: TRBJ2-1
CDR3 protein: CAWSAGGPYNEQFF
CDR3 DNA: TGTGCCTGGAGTGCGGGGGGGCCCTACAATGAGCAGTTCTTC

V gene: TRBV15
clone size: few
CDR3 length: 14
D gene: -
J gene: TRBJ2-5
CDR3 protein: CATSRSGGRETQYF
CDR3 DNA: TGTGCCACCAGCAGGTCCGGGGGCCGGGAGACCCAGTACTTC

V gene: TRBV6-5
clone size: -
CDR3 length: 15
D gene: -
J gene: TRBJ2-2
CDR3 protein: CASSYQPRDTGELFF
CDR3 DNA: TGTGCCAGCAGTTACCAGCCCCGGGACACCGGGGAGCTGTTTTTT

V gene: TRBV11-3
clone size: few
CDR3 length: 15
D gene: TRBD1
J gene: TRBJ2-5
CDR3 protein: CASSPRQGASETQYF
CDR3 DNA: TGTGCCAGCAGCCCCCGACAGGGGGCCTCGGAGACCCAGTACTTC

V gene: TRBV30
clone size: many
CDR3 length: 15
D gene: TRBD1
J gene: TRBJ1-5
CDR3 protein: CAWSARTGGNQPQHF
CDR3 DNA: TGTGCCTGGAGTGCCCGGACAGGGGGCAATCAGCCCCAGCATTTT

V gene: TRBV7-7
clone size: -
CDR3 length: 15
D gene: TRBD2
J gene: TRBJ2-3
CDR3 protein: CASSLGSGRSDTQYF
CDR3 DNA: TGTGCCAGCAGCTTAGGTAGCGGGAGGTCAGATACGCAGTATTTT

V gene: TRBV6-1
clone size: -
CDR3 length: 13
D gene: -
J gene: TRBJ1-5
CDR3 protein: CASSGQQNQPQHF
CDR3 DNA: TGTGCCAGCAGTGGACAGCAGAATCAGCCCCAGCATTTT

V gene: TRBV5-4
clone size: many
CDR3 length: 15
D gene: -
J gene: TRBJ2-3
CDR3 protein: CASSPRQSSTDTQYF
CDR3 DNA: TGTGCCAGCAGCCCAAGACAGTCTAGCACAGATACGCAGTATTTT

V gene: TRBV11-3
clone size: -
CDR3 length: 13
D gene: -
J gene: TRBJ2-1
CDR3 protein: CASSLGPPNEQFF
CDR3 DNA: TGTGCCAGCAGCTTAGGCCCCCCCAATGAGCAGTTCTTC

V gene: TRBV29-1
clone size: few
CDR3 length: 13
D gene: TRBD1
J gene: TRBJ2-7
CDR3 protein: CSVGRLTGGEQYF
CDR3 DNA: TGCAGCGTTGGGCGATTGACAGGGGGAGAGCAGTACTTC

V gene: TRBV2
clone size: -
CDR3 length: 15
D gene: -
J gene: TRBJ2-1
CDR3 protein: CASSTRTGLFGEQFF
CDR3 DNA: TGTGCCAGCAGTACTAGGACTGGGTTGTTCGGTGAGCAGTTCTTC

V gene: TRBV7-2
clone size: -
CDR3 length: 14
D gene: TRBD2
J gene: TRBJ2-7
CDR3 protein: CASSFSGSSYEQYF
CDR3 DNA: TGTGCCAGCAGCTTTAGCGGGAGTAGTTACGAGCAGTACTTC

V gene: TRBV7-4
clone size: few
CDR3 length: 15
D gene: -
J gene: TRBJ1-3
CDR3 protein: CASTPVHTIWEVIYF
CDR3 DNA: TGTGCCAGCACCCCGGTCCACACCATCTGGGAGGTCATATATTTT

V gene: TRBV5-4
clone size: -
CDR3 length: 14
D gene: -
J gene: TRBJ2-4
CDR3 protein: CASSLAGSRNIQYF
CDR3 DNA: TGTGCCAGCAGCTTGGCCGGGAGTCGGAACATTCAGTACTTC

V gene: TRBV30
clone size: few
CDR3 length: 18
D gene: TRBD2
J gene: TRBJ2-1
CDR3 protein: CAWSATFLTSGGYNEQFF
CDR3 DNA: TGTGCCTGGAGTGCGACCTTTCTTACTAGCGGGGGGTACAATGAGCAGTTCTTC

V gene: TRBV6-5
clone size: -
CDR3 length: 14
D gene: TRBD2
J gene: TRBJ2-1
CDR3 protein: CASRSGSIPNEQFF
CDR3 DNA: TGTGCCAGCAGGAGCGGGAGTATCCCCAATGAGCAGTTCTTC

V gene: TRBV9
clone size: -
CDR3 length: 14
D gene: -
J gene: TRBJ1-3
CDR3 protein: CASSVGQSGNTIYF
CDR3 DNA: TGTGCCAGCAGCGTAGGTCAGTCTGGAAACACCATATATTTT

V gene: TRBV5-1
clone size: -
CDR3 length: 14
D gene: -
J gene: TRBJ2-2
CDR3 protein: CASSLGTNTGELFF
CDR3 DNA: TGCGCCAGCAGTCTGGGGACGAACACCGGGGAGCTGTTTTTT

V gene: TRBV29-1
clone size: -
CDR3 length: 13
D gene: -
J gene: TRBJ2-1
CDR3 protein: CSVDGLLHDEQFF
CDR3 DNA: TGCAGCGTTGATGGTTTACTTCACGATGAGCAGTTCTTC

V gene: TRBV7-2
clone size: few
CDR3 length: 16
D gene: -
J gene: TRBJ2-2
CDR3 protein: CASSLLRRENTGELFF
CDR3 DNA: TGTGCCAGCAGCTTGTTACGCAGGGAGAACACCGGGGAGCTGTTTTTT

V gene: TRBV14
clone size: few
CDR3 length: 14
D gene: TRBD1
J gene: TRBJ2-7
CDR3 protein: CASSGTVAPYEQYF
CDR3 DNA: TGTGCCAGCAGCGGGACAGTTGCTCCCTACGAGCAGTACTTC

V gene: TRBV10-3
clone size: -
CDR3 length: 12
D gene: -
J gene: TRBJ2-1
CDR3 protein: CAIRITGSEQFF
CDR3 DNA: TGTGCCATCAGGATAACAGGGAGTGAGCAGTTCTTC

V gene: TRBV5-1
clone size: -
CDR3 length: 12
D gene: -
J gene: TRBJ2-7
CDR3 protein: CASSRTTYEQYF
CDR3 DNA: TGCGCCAGCAGCCGTACAACCTACGAGCAGTACTTC

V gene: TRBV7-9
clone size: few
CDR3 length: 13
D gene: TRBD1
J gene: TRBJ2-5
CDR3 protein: CASTPDRHETQYF
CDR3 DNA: TGTGCCAGCACCCCGGACAGGCACGAGACCCAGTACTTC